The 20 T cell receptor beta chains in this list originate from one sample, sequenced in a study of early T cells in non-severe SARS-CoV-2 infection. TCRdb called the 5' RACE reads again in MiXCR, with one record for every CDR3 protein. Seen here are tens of thousands of distinct CDR3 sequences, 15% observed once, and the top ten hold about 12%. Specimen: whole blood. These receptors came from an adult who was a healthcare worker with PCR-confirmed SARS-CoV-2 infection or an uninfected control (not recorded which).

J is TRBJ2-5 and V is TRBV20-1; TRBD2 matches 10 bases. V shed 0 bases and J 3 bases; nucleotides not matched to a gene: 10. This CDR3 comprises 17 residues. CDR1 is DFQATT, CDR2 SNEGSKA, per germline (reference sequence). The CDR3 protein is CSARDQSGTSVKETQYF. The CDR3 coding sequence is TGCAGTGCTAGAGATCAGTCCGGGACTAGCGTGAAAGAGACCCAGTACTTC.

The CDR3 coding sequence is TGTGCCAGCAGCAGCGGGCCCCCCTCTGGAAACACCATATATTTT. Translation: CASSSGPPSGNTIYF. V gene TRBV7-3 combines with J gene TRBJ1-3; D is ambiguous. CDR1 SGHTA and CDR2 FQGTGA come from the germline V gene. The CDR3 contains 15 residues. V lost 5 bases to trimming and J lost 0 bases, with 11 bases between them.

The chain carries TRBV2 and TRBJ1-2, with D perhaps matching TRBD1 (6 bases). The CDR3 totals 16 residues. Germline CDR1 SNHLY, CDR2 FYNNEI. The V end lost 1 base, the J end lost 4 bases, and 16 bases lay between the germline ends. The DNA for the CDR3 is TGTGCCAGCAGTGAAGGAATACAGGGTTCGACCTATGGCTACACCTTC. Amino acids: CASSEGIQGSTYGYTF.

This clonotype has only a few counts. The J gene is TRBJ2-7, the V gene TRBV7-2; D possibly uses TRBD1 or TRBD2 (5 bases each). The CDR3 is made up of 14 amino acids. V lost 4 bases and J 2 bases, leaving 12 bases between the germline ends. CDR1 and CDR2 (germline): SGHTA, FQGNSA. CDR3 nucleotide sequence: TGTGCCAGCAGCTCGCAGGGACCCGCCTACGAGCAGTACTTC. Residues: CASSSQGPAYEQYF.

The chain combines TRBV6-6 with TRBJ1-4; 8 bases match TRBD1. Germline values: CDR1 MNHNY, CDR2 SVGAGI (reference sequence). The CDR3 totals 15 residues. With V trimmed by 0 bases and J by 4 bases, 1 base remained unmatched. CDR3 region: CASSYSDRVNEKLFF. The DNA of the CDR3 is TGTGCCAGCAGTTACTCGGACAGGGTTAATGAAAAACTGTTTTTT.

This clonotype was detected only a few times. The chain links TRBV5-1 to TRBJ1-1; D not certain. CDR3 length equals 15 residues. V lost 1 base, J lost 0 bases, and 10 bases lay in between. CDR1 is SGHRS and CDR2 is YFSETQ in the germline V gene. The CDR3 region is CASSLTLNMNTEAFF. CDR3 coding DNA: TGCGCCAGCAGCTTGACGCTGAACATGAACACTGAAGCTTTCTTT.

The chain couples TRBV20-1 to TRBJ2-5, with 12 bases matching TRBD2. The CDR3 length is 14 residues. Per the germline V gene, CDR1 is DFQATT and CDR2 is SNEGSKA (reference sequence). Trimming took 6 bases from V and 5 from J; bases not matched to a gene: 7. The CDR3 region is CSAPSLAGGETQYF. As DNA, the CDR3 is TGCAGTGCGCCCTCCCTAGCGGGAGGGGAGACCCAGTACTTC.

The chain carries TRBV9 and TRBJ2-3; 13 bases are a match to TRBD2. Trimming removed 0 bases from V and 5 bases from J; junction bases left unmatched: 6. Germline-derived CDR1 and CDR2 are SGDLS and YYNGEE. The length of the CDR3 is 17 residues. The CDR3 loop is CASSVAPLAGGIDTQYF. Written as DNA, the CDR3 is TGTGCCAGCAGCGTAGCTCCACTAGCGGGAGGGATAGATACGCAGTATTTT.

In this sample, this clonotype turned up many times. V usage is TRBV5-6 and J usage is TRBJ1-5, with a weak D call TRBD1 (6 bases). Trimming left V 2 bases short and J 0 bases short, with 12 bases between. The CDR3 contains 16 residues. Per germline, CDR1 SGHDT and CDR2 YYEEEE. The CDR3 protein is CASSLRTDDSNQPQHF. The CDR3 DNA follows: TGTGCCAGCAGCTTAAGGACAGACGATAGCAATCAGCCCCAGCATTTT.

In its sample, this clonotype was seen a few times. This chain links TRBV9 with TRBJ2-1; D gene uncertain. Germline assignment: CDR1 SGDLS and CDR2 YYNGEE. The ends were cut back, 3 bases at V and 8 bases at J, with 18 bases in the middle. This CDR3 spans 15 amino acids. The CDR3 nucleotides are TGTGCCAGCAGCGAACGCCGGGTGCCTGGGGATGAGCAGTTCTTC. Translated, it gives CASSERRVPGDEQFF.

The rearrangement links TRBV9 to TRBJ2-3; D call uncertain. The germline CDR1 and CDR2 sequences are SGDLS and YYNGEE. There are 14 residues in the CDR3. Deletions cut 2 bases from V and 6 bases from J, with 13 bases between. CDR3 region: CASSVFLNMDTQYF. The CDR3 coding sequence is TGTGCCAGCAGCGTCTTTCTAAACATGGATACGCAGTATTTT.

This chain links TRBV24-1 with TRBJ1-5; 9 bases line up with TRBD1. V dropped 3 bases and J dropped 3; count of bases not matched to a gene: 8. Germline CDR1 KGHDR, CDR2 SFDVKD. The CDR3 contains 17 residues. This CDR3 reads CATSDGTGPSLNQPQHF. CDR3 in DNA: TGTGCCACCAGTGATGGGACAGGGCCCTCCCTCAATCAGCCCCAGCATTTT.

V gene TRBV11-2 combines with J gene TRBJ1-5, with 7 bases aligning to TRBD1. The junction had 7 bases not matched to a gene; V was cut back by 6 bases and J by 5 bases. Germline V gives CDR1 SGHAT, CDR2 FQNNGV. The length of the CDR3 is 14 residues. The CDR3 DNA reads as TGTGCCAGCAGTTTGACAGGGATCCATCAGCCCCAGCATTTT. It yields the protein CASSLTGIHQPQHF.

This clonotype has at least ten counts. The genes are TRBV2 and TRBJ1-1; weak D call: TRBD1 (5 bases). V was shortened by 7 bases and J by 4 bases, with 10 bases between the two germline ends. CDR1 is SNHLY, CDR2 FYNNEI, per germline. This CDR3 region has 12 residues. The CDR3 bases are TGTGCCAGCAATCTCGGGGGCACTGAAGCTTTCTTT. This encodes CASNLGGTEAFF. The entire variable domain, with the rest obtained from reference TRBV2 and TRBJ1-1, is as follows: EPEVTQTPSHQVTQMGQEVILRCVPISNHLYFYWYRQILGQKVEFLVSFYNNEISEKSEIFDDQFSVERPDGSNFTLKIRSTKLEDSAMYFCASNLGGTEAFFGQGTRLTVV.

This clonotype has just a few counts. The chain employs TRBV20-1 and TRBJ2-5; 7 nucleotides line up with TRBD2. V gave up 0 bases and J gave up 6 bases; unmatched junction bases: 7. The CDR3 sequence is 14 residues long. Germline loops: CDR1 DFQATT, CDR2 SNEGSKA (reference sequence). CDR3 in amino acids: CSARDQRGRKTQYF. The CDR3 DNA sequence: TGCAGTGCTAGAGATCAGCGGGGTAGGAAGACCCAGTACTTC.

This clonotype was seen ten or more times. The chain uses TRBV28 and TRBJ2-1, with D hard to call. Trimming took off 8 bases at V and 9 bases at J, with 14 bases between the two ends. Germline CDR1 reads MDHEN; CDR2 reads SYDVKM. The CDR3 sequence is 12 residues long. The CDR3 spells CASQLGYGEQFF. The CDR3 DNA sequence: TGTGCCAGCCAACTGGGGTACGGTGAGCAGTTCTTC.

This clonotype came up many times. The chain has TRBV5-6 and TRBJ2-5; D remains ambiguous. Trimming shortened V by 0 bases and J by 2 bases, and 2 bases separated the two germline ends. The CDR3 sequence is 12 residues long. The germline gives CDR1 SGHDT, CDR2 YYEEEE. This CDR3 reads CASSLAQETQYF. For the CDR3, the DNA is TGTGCCAGCAGCTTGGCTCAAGAGACCCAGTACTTC.

The chain has TRBV7-9 and TRBJ1-2, with 7 positions matching TRBD1. Germline V lookup: CDR1 SEHNR, CDR2 FQNEAQ (reference sequence). The CDR3 extends over 16 amino acids. The trim removed 4 bases at V and 0 bases at J, leaving 8 bases unmatched. The CDR3 region is CASSSGRDRTNYGYTF. The CDR3 region has the DNA TGTGCCAGCAGCTCTGGCCGGGACAGAACTAACTATGGCTACACCTTC.

This clonotype was observed at least ten times. The V gene is TRBV6-6, the J gene TRBJ1-3; D possibly corresponds to TRBD1 (5 bases). CDR1 is MNHNY and CDR2 is SVGAGI in the germline V gene (reference sequence). V was shortened by 3 bases and J by 1 base, with 10 bases between the two germline ends. This CDR3 contains 15 residues. The CDR3 coding sequence is TGTGCCAGCAGTTATCATGCAGGGTCTGGAAACACCATATATTTT. This codes for CASSYHAGSGNTIYF.

This clonotype came up many times. This chain links TRBV5-5 with TRBJ2-3; D is ambiguous. The germline V and J ends were trimmed by 0 bases and 2 bases, with 10 bases remaining between them. The germline V gene encodes CDR1 SGHKS and CDR2 YYEKEE (reference sequence). This CDR3 region has 15 residues. The CDR3 reads CASSLGALNTDTQYF. CDR3 nucleotides: TGTGCCAGCAGCTTGGGCGCGCTTAACACAGATACGCAGTATTTT. The variable domain in full, with the rest retrieved from reference TRBV5-5 and TRBJ2-3, is DAGVTQSPTHLIKTRGQQVTLRCSPISGHKSVSWYQQVLGQGPQFIFQYYEKEERGRGNFPDRFSARQFPNYSSELNVNALLLGDSALYLCASSLGALNTDTQYFGPGTRLTVL.